The 21 T cell receptor beta chains given below trace back to one sample, sequenced in a study of blood T cell repertoires in COVID-19. Measured with immunoSEQ multiplex PCR; TCRdb has only the in-frame clones, and not every one. The profile shows about 250,000 clones, over 75% of them singletons. Sequencing was done on a sample of peripheral blood. All receptors derive from an elderly woman with acute or convalescent COVID-19.

V and J are TRBV4-1 and TRBJ2-7; TRBD1 matches 7 bases. Germline V gene sequence: CDR1 MGHRA, CDR2 YSYEKL. This CDR3 has 15 residues. V shed 1 base, J shed 3 bases, and the junction held 6 bases outside the gene matches. The CDR3 nucleotides read TGCGCCAGCAGCCAAGCCCAGGGGGACGTCTACGAGCAGTACTTC. Its translation: CASSQAQGDVYEQYF.

For the CDR3, the DNA is TGTGCCAGCAGTTACTCACGGGTCGAGCAGTACTTC. It translates to CASSYSRVEQYF. The chain employs TRBV6-6 and TRBJ2-7; D is ambiguous. The CDR3 extends over 12 amino acids. V was shortened by 0 bases and J by 6 bases, with 6 bases between the two germline ends. Germline lookup yields CDR1 MNHNY and CDR2 SVGAGI (reference sequence).

This clone was seen only a few times. The chain has TRBV4-2 and TRBJ1-5; 12 nucleotides match TRBD1. After removal of 0 bases from V and 7 bases from J, the junction contained 10 bases not matched to a gene. Germline V lookup: CDR1 LGHNA, CDR2 YNFKEQ. This CDR3 has 18 amino acids. CDR3 DNA sequence: TGTGCCAGCAGCCAAGACCCTCCGGGACAGGGGGCGCGGCAGCCCCAGCATTTT. This encodes CASSQDPPGQGARQPQHF.

CDR3 nucleotide sequence: TGTGCCAGTAGTAGCTCAGGGCGGGGTCAGCCCCAGCATTTT. The encoded protein is CASSSSGRGQPQHF. The genes are TRBV19 and TRBJ1-5; maybe TRBD1 (5 bases). V was shortened by 4 bases and J by 6 bases, with 13 bases between the two germline ends. This CDR3 region has 14 residues. Germline CDR1 reads LNHDA; CDR2 reads SQIVND (reference sequence).

The J gene is TRBJ2-5, the V gene TRBV5-1, with a tentative D call TRBD1 (6 bases). The CDR3 has 16 amino acids. With 5 bases removed from V and 2 bases from J, the gap between germline ends came to 19 bases. The germline gives CDR1 SGHRS, CDR2 YFSETQ. CDR3 protein: CASRLQGYQGQETQYF. Written as DNA, the CDR3 is TGCGCCAGCAGATTACAGGGATACCAGGGGCAAGAGACCCAGTACTTC. Variable domain in full (rest from reference TRBV5-1 and TRBJ2-5): KAGVTQTPRYLIKTRGQQVTLSCSPISGHRSVSWYQQTPGQGLQFLFEYFSETQRNKGNFPGRFSGRQFSNSRSEMNVSTLELGDSALYLCASRLQGYQGQETQYFGPGTRLLVL.

This chain uses TRBV3-1 (or the pseudogene TRBV3-2) with TRBJ1-1; D call uncertain. The CDR3 is 13 residues long. The germline V gene has CDR1 LGHDT and CDR2 YNNKEL (reference sequence). V lost 8 bases to trimming and J lost 3 bases, with 13 bases between them. This CDR3 is CASSRLSDTEAFF. The DNA of the CDR3 is TGTGCCAGCTCTCGTTTGTCGGACACTGAAGCTTTCTTT.

This clone was picked up a small number of times. A read error is possible here, since a much larger clone lies one base away. At the DNA level, this CDR3 is encoded by other sequences in the same sample as well. For the CDR3, the DNA is TGTGCCAGCAGTTACGGACAGTTTAATGAAAAACTGTTTTTT. Its protein product is CASSYGQFNEKLFF. The J gene is TRBJ1-4, the V gene TRBV6-5; the D gene is possibly TRBD1 (6 bases). CDR1 and CDR2 (germline): MNHEY, SVGAGI. The CDR3 sequence is 14 residues long. V dropped 2 bases and J dropped 4 bases, with 8 bases sitting between them.

V is TRBV5-4 and J is TRBJ2-3; 12 bases align to TRBD2. J lost 1 base, V lost 0 bases, and 9 bases had no gene match. This CDR3 contains 19 residues. Germline V CDR1 and CDR2: SGHNT, YYREEE (reference sequence). CDR3 DNA: TGTGCCAGCAGCTTGGGCTGGGCTAGCGGGGGGGCCGGCACAGATACGCAGTATTTT. Its translation is CASSLGWASGGAGTDTQYF. Variable domain in full (rest from reference TRBV5-4 and TRBJ2-3): ETGVTQSPTHLIKTRGQQVTLRCSSQSGHNTVSWYQQALGQGPQFIFQYYREEENGRGNFPPRFSGLQFPNYSSELNVNALELDDSALYLCASSLGWASGGAGTDTQYFGPGTRLTVL.

This clone was seen only a few times. This sequence joins TRBV6-5 and TRBJ1-2, with D perhaps TRBD1 (6 bases). The germline CDR1 and CDR2 sequences are MNHEY and SVGAGI. The V and J ends lost 8 bases and 8 bases respectively, with 21 bases between them. The CDR3 consists of 14 residues. CDR3 region: CASGGGTPGQGYTF. In nucleotides, the CDR3 is TGTGCCAGCGGGGGGGGGACACCTGGGCAAGGCTACACCTTC.

This chain links TRBV6-5 with TRBJ2-1; 9 bases align to TRBD2. The CDR3 runs 16 residues. CDR1 MNHEY and CDR2 SVGAGI come from the germline V gene. The ends lost 2 bases at V and 5 bases at J; junction bases unmatched: 7. CDR3 protein: CASSYQIGTSNNEQFF. Here the CDR3 DNA reads TGTGCCAGCAGTTACCAAATCGGGACTAGCAACAATGAGCAGTTCTTC.

V usage is TRBV5-1 and J usage is TRBJ2-1, with 7 bases that match TRBD1. The ends lost 1 base at V and 8 bases at J; junction bases unmatched: 9. The length of the CDR3 is 15 residues. Germline lookup yields CDR1 SGHRS and CDR2 YFSETQ. The CDR3 spells CASSLFPNRGHEQFF. CDR3 DNA sequence: TGCGCCAGCAGCTTGTTCCCAAACAGGGGTCATGAGCAGTTCTTC.

This clone was counted once. The rearrangement links TRBV5-1 to TRBJ1-6, with 7 bases matching TRBD1. V lost 4 bases and J lost 5; bases outside the gene matches: 12. This CDR3 spans 17 amino acids. CDR1 is SGHRS and CDR2 is YFSETQ in the germline V gene. The CDR3 spells CASSLRTGDMDNSPLHF. The CDR3 nucleotides read TGCGCCAGCAGCCTGAGGACAGGAGACATGGATAATTCACCCCTCCACTTT.

The chain recombines TRBV19 with TRBJ2-3, with a weak D call TRBD2 (6 bases). Germline CDR1 and CDR2: LNHDA and SQIVND (reference sequence). V was shortened by 3 bases and J by 2 bases, with 18 bases between the two germline ends. The length of the CDR3 is 17 residues. DNA for the CDR3: TGTGCCAGTAGTATTTCCCCTAGCGCTTCTGTCACAGATACGCAGTATTTT. This codes for CASSISPSASVTDTQYF.

CDR3 sequence: CASSQGYGGSQETQYF. Written as DNA, the CDR3 is TGTGCCAGCAGCCAAGGGTACGGGGGTAGCCAAGAGACCCAGTACTTC. V usage is TRBV3-1 (or the pseudogene TRBV3-2) and J usage is TRBJ2-5; D might be TRBD2 (6 bases). Trimming pared 1 base from V and 1 base from J, leaving 13 bases between. This CDR3 spans 16 amino acids. Germline V CDR1 and CDR2: LGHDT, YNNKEL (reference sequence).

The chain combines TRBV9 with TRBJ2-2; D is undetermined. CDR3 length: 13 amino acids. CDR1 is SGDLS and CDR2 is YYNGEE in the germline V gene. Trimming stripped 4 bases from V and 1 base from J, with 5 bases between. The CDR3 spells CASSFQNTGELFF. The CDR3 region has the DNA TGTGCCAGCAGCTTTCAGAACACCGGGGAGCTGTTTTTT.

This clone was observed a few times. This chain connects TRBV4-1 to TRBJ2-5, with TRBD1 identical over 7 bases. The CDR3 spans 14 residues. The V and J ends lost 2 bases and 7 bases, in that order; junction bases with no gene match: 7. Germline-derived CDR1 and CDR2 are MGHRA and YSYEKL. The chain's CDR3 is CASSQSRGGATQYF. The CDR3 DNA reads TGCGCCAGCAGCCAATCAAGAGGGGGCGCGACCCAGTACTTC.

The rearrangement links TRBV5-4 to TRBJ2-7; D is unclear. Germline V gene sequence: CDR1 SGHNT, CDR2 YYREEE (reference sequence). The CDR3 length is 15 residues. Trimming took 0 bases from V and 0 from J, leaving 10 bases between them. In DNA form, the CDR3 reads TGTGCCAGCAGCTTGGGGTCAGCGAGCTCCTACGAGCAGTACTTC. Amino acid sequence: CASSLGSASSYEQYF.

As DNA, the CDR3 is TGTGCCAGTAACTCGGAGAGGAGGGACACTGAAGCTTTCTTT. It specifies CASNSERRDTEAFF. This chain joins TRBV19 and TRBJ1-1; D is uncertain. Trimming pared 7 bases from V and 3 bases from J, leaving 15 bases between. Germline V gives CDR1 LNHDA, CDR2 SQIVND (reference sequence). This CDR3 has 14 amino acids.

The genes are TRBV6-5 and TRBJ2-7, with D unresolved. The CDR3 runs 13 residues. The ends were cut back, 6 bases at V and 5 bases at J, with 14 bases in the middle. Germline V gene data show CDR1 as MNHEY and CDR2 as SVGAGI. The CDR3 coding sequence is TGTGCCAGCAGGCACCCTATCCGAGACGAGCAGTACTTC. Its protein product is CASRHPIRDEQYF.

The genes are TRBV5-1 and TRBJ1-4; TRBD1 is a possible D gene (5 bases). The ends were cut back, 1 base at V and 1 base at J, with 8 bases in the middle. The CDR3 is made up of 15 amino acids. Germline loops: CDR1 SGHRS, CDR2 YFSETQ. Written as DNA, the CDR3 is TGCGCCAGCAGCTTGAGTCAGGGAACTAATGAAAAACTGTTTTTT. Protein: CASSLSQGTNEKLFF.

V and J are TRBV15 and TRBJ1-5; tentative D call: TRBD1 (6 bases). Trimming removed 2 bases from V and 0 bases from J, with 14 bases in between. In germline, CDR1 is LNHNV, CDR2 YYDKDF (reference sequence). The CDR3 length is 17 residues. The CDR3 protein is CATSRLRGQISNQPQHF. CDR3 sequence (DNA): TGTGCCACCAGCAGACTCAGGGGTCAAATTAGCAATCAGCCCCAGCATTTT.